The 25 T cell receptor beta chains reported below all come from one sample, sequenced in a study of identical twins. TCRdb called the 5' RACE reads again in MiXCR, with one record for every CDR3 protein. The sample consists of roughly 1.6 million distinct CDR3 sequences, about 32% of them appearing once. Input material: cord blood. All receptors derive from a newborn girl in good health.

V gene TRBV5-4 combines with J gene TRBJ1-2; D unresolved. Trimming left V 3 bases short and J 4 bases short, with 13 bases between. This CDR3 comprises 14 residues. CDR1 SGHNT and CDR2 YYREEE come from the germline V gene (reference sequence). CDR3 region: CASSSGSTVYGYTF. The DNA for the CDR3 is TGTGCCAGCAGCTCGGGCTCCACGGTCTATGGCTACACCTTC.

The genes are TRBV12-3 or TRBV12-4 and TRBJ2-5, with D unclear. This CDR3 has 16 amino acids. The ends were cut back, 7 bases at V and 3 bases at J, with 21 bases in the middle. DNA for the CDR3: TGTGCCAGCAATTATGGACCCTACGGGCCCGAAGAGACCCAGTACTTC. It yields the protein CASNYGPYGPEETQYF.

The J gene is TRBJ1-1, the V gene TRBV5-5; 9 bases map to TRBD1. The CDR3 extends over 15 amino acids. The germline V gene encodes CDR1 SGHKS and CDR2 YYEKEE (reference sequence). J was trimmed by 5 bases and V by 4 bases; bases with no gene match: 9. CDR3 amino acids: CASSHLGGQGTEAFF. The DNA of the CDR3 is TGTGCCAGCAGCCACCTCGGGGGACAGGGAACTGAAGCTTTCTTT.

With respect to this clonotype: At one boundary the junction diverges from the germline segment, which might be a read error. The J gene is TRBJ1-2, the V gene TRBV6-6, with 8 bases lining up with TRBD1. The length of the CDR3 is 13 residues. Germline CDR1 reads MNHNY; CDR2 reads SVGAGI (reference sequence). The CDR3 DNA reads TGTGTCAGCAGTCTCGACAGGGGTCATGGCTACACCTTC. Its protein is CVSSLDRGHGYTF.

In its sample, this clonotype was seen a few times. The rearrangement uses TRBV18 and TRBJ1-2, with D possibly matching TRBD1 (5 bases). Germline CDR1 KGHSH, CDR2 LQKENI. The CDR3 is made up of 15 amino acids. With 3 bases removed from V and 4 bases from J, the gap between germline ends came to 15 bases. Here the CDR3 reads CASSPPHLGGYGYTF. The CDR3 nucleotides read TGTGCCAGCTCACCCCCGCACCTTGGGGGCTATGGCTACACCTTC.

The chain combines TRBV6-6 with TRBJ2-7; D might be TRBD1 (6 bases). This CDR3 has 14 amino acids. CDR1 and CDR2 (germline): MNHNY, SVGAGI (reference sequence). V dropped 7 bases and J dropped 1 base, with 14 bases sitting between them. CDR3 nucleotide sequence: TGTGCCAGCACCCGAGAACAGGGATCCTACGAGCAGTACTTC. It codes for CASTREQGSYEQYF.

The chain combines TRBV2 with TRBJ1-2; D gene ambiguous. V was cut by 3 bases and J by 4 bases, with 15 bases left in between. The CDR3 covers 15 residues. Germline V CDR1 and CDR2: SNHLY, FYNNEI. DNA for the CDR3: TGTGCCAGCAGTGACGGGCAGGTCAACAGCTATGGCTACACCTTC. Translated, it gives CASSDGQVNSYGYTF.

The chain has TRBV13 and TRBJ2-4; 12 bases match TRBD2. With the DNA end fitting TRBJ2-5 better, the J assignment may be wrong. The germline gives CDR1 PRHDT, CDR2 FYEKMQ (reference sequence). The CDR3 totals 14 residues. CDR3 in DNA: TGTGCCAGCAGCGAACTAGCGGGAGGATGGACCCAGTACTTC. Its protein product is CASSELAGGWTQYF.

This clonotype was counted a few times. A much more abundant neighbour one base away suggests this may be a read error. The V call is TRBV6-1, the J call TRBJ2-3; no clear D gene. This CDR3 contains 10 residues. With 8 bases removed from V and 4 bases from J, the gap between germline ends came to 4 bases. Germline V gene sequence: CDR1 MNHNS, CDR2 SASEGT. CDR3 sequence (DNA): TGTGCCAGCGGCGCAGATACGCAGTATTTT. Translating gives CASGADTQYF.

This clonotype was recorded a few times. The V gene is TRBV20-1, the J gene TRBJ2-1; 12 bases match TRBD2. CDR1 is DFQATT and CDR2 is SNEGSKA in the germline V gene (reference sequence). The CDR3 spans 16 residues. J was trimmed by 6 bases and V by 4 bases; bases with no gene match: 10. The CDR3 here is CSANRWTSGESNEQFF. In nucleotides, the CDR3 is TGCAGTGCTAACCGATGGACTAGCGGGGAATCCAATGAGCAGTTCTTC.

This chain joins TRBV3-1 and TRBJ2-1, with 12 bases lining up with TRBD1. The CDR3 sequence is 16 residues long. The V gene end was trimmed by 1 base and the J gene end by 9 bases; junction bases not matched to a gene: 7. Per the germline V gene, CDR1 is LGHDT and CDR2 is YNNKEL (reference sequence). The CDR3 protein is CASSQVRDRGRSEQFF. The DNA of the CDR3 is TGTGCCAGCAGCCAAGTCCGGGACAGGGGGCGCAGTGAGCAGTTCTTC.

The V and J genes are TRBV3-1 and TRBJ2-3, with D maybe TRBD2 (6 bases). Germline V gene lookup returns CDR1 LGHDT and CDR2 YNNKEL (reference sequence). CDR3 length: 16 residues. The germline V and J ends were trimmed by 1 base and 0 bases, with 11 bases remaining between them. CDR3 protein: CASSQGGLTSTDTQYF. DNA for the CDR3: TGTGCCAGCAGCCAAGGAGGACTAACTAGCACAGATACGCAGTATTTT.

This clonotype has just a few counts. J is TRBJ2-1 and V is TRBV20-1; weak D call: TRBD2 (7 bases). In germline, CDR1 is DFQATT, CDR2 SNEGSKA (reference sequence). The CDR3 loop spans 14 amino acids. V was shortened by 6 bases and J by 0 bases, with 12 bases between the two germline ends. The CDR3 nucleotides are TGCAGTGCCGAGGGGGGGTCCTCCTACAATGAGCAGTTCTTC. This gives the protein CSAEGGSSYNEQFF.

V gene TRBV11-2 combines with J gene TRBJ1-1; TRBD1 is a possible D gene (5 bases). Trimming removed 5 bases from V and 2 bases from J, with 12 bases in between. The CDR3 contains 14 residues. Germline lookup yields CDR1 SGHAT and CDR2 FQNNGV. CDR3 sequence (DNA): TGTGCCAGCAGCCATTCCGGGGGTAACACTGAAGCTTTCTTT. Translation gives CASSHSGGNTEAFF.

On this clonotype itself: One junction end disagrees with the germline gene, perhaps due to a read error. The chain joins TRBV29-1 to TRBJ2-4; TRBD1 matches 9 bases. The CDR3 has 16 amino acids. CDR1 and CDR2 from the germline V gene are SQVTM and ANQGSEA. The CDR3 DNA follows: TGTAGCGTTGAAGGGGCTACAGGGACAGGGCTCAATGAGCAGTACTTC. Protein: CSVEGATGTGLNEQYF. The full variable domain, completed using reference TRBV29-1 and TRBJ2-4, is SAVISQKPSRDICQRGTSLTIQCQVDSQVTMMFWYRQQPGQSLTLIATANQGSEATYESGFVIDKFPISRPNLTFSTLTVSNMSPEDSSIYLCSVEGATGTGLNEQYFGAGTRLSVL.

A remark on this clonotype: Since a much larger clone is just one base distant, this may be a read error. The gene calls are TRBV28 and TRBJ2-3, with TRBD1 matching over 7 bases. The CDR3 has 15 amino acids. The V segment lost 11 bases and the J segment 2 bases; nucleotides outside the gene matches: 13. Germline V gene sequence: CDR1 MDHEN, CDR2 SYDVKM. In DNA, the CDR3 is TGTGCCGGCACCCTTGGACAGGCCAACACAGATACGCAGTATTTT. It specifies CAGTLGQANTDTQYF.

CDR3 region: CSARERTAPYNEQFF. CDR3 in DNA: TGCAGTGCTAGAGAAAGGACGGCCCCCTACAATGAGCAGTTCTTC. The V call is TRBV20-1, the J call TRBJ2-1; D remains unclear. This CDR3 region has 15 residues. Trimming cost V 0 bases and J 2 bases, with 11 bases left between them. Per the germline V gene, CDR1 is DFQATT and CDR2 is SNEGSKA (reference sequence).

CDR3 sequence (DNA): TGCAGTGCTAGAGATGGGACTAGCACTATAGCCAAAAACATTCAGTACTTC. This translates into CSARDGTSTIAKNIQYF. This sequence joins TRBV20-1 and TRBJ2-4; 9 nucleotides align to TRBD2. The germline CDR1 and CDR2 sequences are DFQATT and SNEGSKA (reference sequence). With V trimmed by 0 bases and J by 0 bases, 6 bases remained unmatched. CDR3 length: 17 amino acids.

This rearrangement joins TRBV5-1 to TRBJ1-1; the D gene is possibly TRBD1 (5 bases). This CDR3 has 15 residues. The V end lost 2 bases, the J end lost 4 bases, and 15 bases lay between the germline ends. Germline CDR1 reads SGHRS; CDR2 reads YFSETQ. CDR3 DNA sequence: TGCGCCAGCAGCTTCGTCGCAGGGAGGGCCACTGAAGCTTTCTTT. Translated: CASSFVAGRATEAFF.

The V gene is TRBV10-3, the J gene TRBJ2-5, with 7 bases that match TRBD2. Judging by the DNA end, TRBJ2-7 fits better; the J call may be wrong. The CDR3 contains 14 residues. Germline V lookup: CDR1 ENHRY, CDR2 SYGVKD. The DNA for the CDR3 is TGTGCCATCAGTGAGTCGGGACTAATCAACGAGCAGTACTTC. The encoded protein is CAISESGLINEQYF.

This clonotype was seen only once. CDR3 nucleotide sequence: TGTGCCACCGGGGCCTCCCCTACGATAGCTAGAGGAGATACGCAGTATTTT. This sequence encodes CATGASPTIARGDTQYF. The rearrangement uses TRBV6-1 and TRBJ2-3; D may match TRBD1 or TRBD2 (5 bases each). Trimming cost V 10 bases and J 5 bases, with 28 bases left between them. The CDR3 sequence is 17 residues long. The germline CDR1 and CDR2 sequences are MNHNS and SASEGT.

Note on this clonotype: One base away lies a much larger clone, so this may be a sequencing read error. This chain connects TRBV20-1 to TRBJ2-7; TRBD2 aligns across 7 bases. TRBJ2-1 matches the DNA end more closely, so the J call is doubtful. The CDR3 sequence is 15 residues long. Germline V gene lookup returns CDR1 DFQATT and CDR2 SNEGSKA (reference sequence). The CDR3 nucleotides read TGCAGTGCCAACCTACTAGCGTCCGTTACCTACGAGCAGTTCTTC. Its translation is CSANLLASVTYEQFF.

The V gene is TRBV29-1, the J gene TRBJ1-2, with TRBD1 matching over 12 bases. J lost 4 bases, V lost 2 bases, and 5 bases had no gene match. This CDR3 comprises 15 residues. Germline CDR1 and CDR2: SQVTM and ANQGSEA. The chain's CDR3 is CSVEPGQGAPYGYTF. DNA of the CDR3: TGCAGCGTTGAACCGGGACAGGGGGCTCCCTATGGCTACACCTTC.

In its sample, this clonotype was seen once. One junction end does not reproduce the germline sequence, and a read error may be involved. This chain links TRBV7-6 with TRBJ1-1; D is possibly TRBD1 (6 bases). Germline V CDR1 and CDR2: SGHVS, FNYEAQ. CDR3 size: 14 residues. CDR3: CASGLGQSSTEAFF. CDR3 in DNA: TGTGCCAGCGGCTTAGGACAGTCTAGCACTGAAGCTTTCTTT.

This chain connects TRBV20-1 to TRBJ2-5; D is possibly TRBD1 (6 bases). V was shortened by 5 bases and J by 5 bases, with 18 bases between the two germline ends. Germline CDR1 reads DFQATT; CDR2 reads SNEGSKA (reference sequence). The CDR3 runs 14 residues. The CDR3 region is CSAGNQGIRETQYF. CDR3 nucleotides: TGCAGTGCTGGGAATCAGGGGATACGGGAGACCCAGTACTTC.